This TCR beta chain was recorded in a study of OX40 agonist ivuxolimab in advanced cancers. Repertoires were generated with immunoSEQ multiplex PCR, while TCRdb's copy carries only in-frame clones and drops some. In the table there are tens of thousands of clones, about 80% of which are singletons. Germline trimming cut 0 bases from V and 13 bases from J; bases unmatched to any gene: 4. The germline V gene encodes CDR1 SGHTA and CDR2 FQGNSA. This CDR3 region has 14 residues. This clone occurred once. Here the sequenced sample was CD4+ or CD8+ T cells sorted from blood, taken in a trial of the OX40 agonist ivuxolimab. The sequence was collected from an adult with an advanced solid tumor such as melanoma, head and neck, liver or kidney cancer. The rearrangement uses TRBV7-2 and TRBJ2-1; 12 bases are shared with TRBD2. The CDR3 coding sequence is TGTGCCAGCAGCTTAGCTGGGACTAGCGGGTTTCAGTTCTTC. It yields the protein CASSLAGTSGFQFF.